The 19 T cell receptor beta chains listed next were all sequenced from one sample in a study of CD8+ T cells in alopecia areata (dated by TCRdb to the late 2010s). To prepare the library, the immunoSEQ multiplex PCR assay was applied. To provide template for TCR sequencing, every sample had RNA extracted and reverse transcribed into cDNA. TCRdb's version of the immuneACCESS table is confined to in-frame rearrangements and falls short of the full clone set. An unresolved V gene accounts for under half of the shortfall where checked; the remainder is of unknown origin. This sample is represented by 180,000 or so clones; approximately 65% of them were singletons. The ten largest account for approximately 10% of the sample. The time point tag for this specimen amounts to: baseline before oral tofacitinib. This sample comprised CD8+ T cells sorted from blood, obtained at week 0. The receptors were sampled from a human donor with alopecia areata.

On this clone itself: The sample holds other DNA sequences that translate to the same CDR3. V usage is TRBV5-6 and J usage is TRBJ2-1; D not resolved. Trimming took off 0 bases at V and 4 bases at J, with 2 bases between the two ends. The CDR3 runs to 12 residues. The V gene's germline CDR1 is SGHDT and CDR2 YYEEEE. CDR3 nucleotide sequence: TGTGCCAGCAGCTTGGCTTACAATGAGCAGTTCTTC. Its translation: CASSLAYNEQFF.

The gene calls are TRBV4-2 and TRBJ2-3; D is possibly TRBD2 (7 bases). V gave up 0 bases and J gave up 3 bases, with 16 bases separating them. The CDR3 extends over 17 amino acids. Per germline, CDR1 LGHNA and CDR2 YNFKEQ. The chain's CDR3 is CASSQEGGGAMTDTQYF. CDR3 DNA sequence: TGTGCCAGCAGCCAAGAAGGAGGGGGGGCGATGACAGATACGCAGTATTTT.

The chain has TRBV15 and TRBJ2-7, with 8 bases aligning to TRBD1. Germline loops: CDR1 LNHNV, CDR2 YYDKDF (reference sequence). The junction had 9 bases not matched to a gene; V was cut back by 3 bases and J by 2 bases. The CDR3 loop spans 16 amino acids. The DNA of the CDR3 is TGTGCCACCAGCAGCAGTCGCGGGACAGGTACCTACGAGCAGTACTTC. Translation: CATSSSRGTGTYEQYF. Drawing the rest from reference TRBV15 and TRBJ2-7, the complete variable domain is DAMVIQNPRYQVTQFGKPVTLSCSQTLNHNVMYWYQQKSSQAPKLLFHYYDKDFNNEADTPDNFQSRRPNTSFCFLDIRSPGLGDTAMYLCATSSSRGTGTYEQYFGPGTRLTVT.

The rearrangement joins TRBV27 to TRBJ1-2, with no clear D. V shed 5 bases and J shed 4 bases, with 11 bases lying between them. From germline, CDR1 is MNHEY and CDR2 SMNVEV (reference sequence). This CDR3 has 13 amino acids. DNA for the CDR3: TGTGCCAGCAGTCCCGTAATGACCTATGGCTACACCTTC. Protein sequence: CASSPVMTYGYTF.

This clone turned up a few times. The chain has TRBV2 and TRBJ2-3, with a weak D call TRBD2 (6 bases). Germline lookup yields CDR1 SNHLY and CDR2 FYNNEI. V was shortened by 2 bases and J by 1 base, with 13 bases between the two germline ends. The CDR3 has 16 amino acids. The CDR3 coding sequence is TGTGCCAGCAGTGAATCCCAGTGGAGGGGCACAGATACGCAGTATTTT. Protein sequence: CASSESQWRGTDTQYF.

Only one count was recorded for this clone. The V gene is TRBV9, the J gene TRBJ2-1, with TRBD2 identical over 8 bases. The V and J ends lost 4 bases and 3 bases, in that order; junction bases with no gene match: 6. Germline loops: CDR1 SGDLS, CDR2 YYNGEE. The CDR3 has 15 amino acids. The CDR3 coding sequence is TGTGCCAGCAGCACCACTCGGGGGGGCTACAATGAGCAGTTCTTC. Translated: CASSTTRGGYNEQFF.

This clone turned up a few times. The chain combines TRBV5-1 with TRBJ1-1; D unresolved. This CDR3 is 18 amino acids long. V was trimmed by 4 bases and J by 0 bases, leaving 22 bases between them. The V gene's germline CDR1 is SGHRS and CDR2 YFSETQ. The CDR3 DNA is TGCGCCAGCAGCCCGGGAGGGTCATTGGGCCCCATGAACACTGAAGCTTTCTTT. Translating gives CASSPGGSLGPMNTEAFF.

This clone was recorded many times. The chain employs TRBV29-1 and TRBJ1-2; D gene unclear. V lost 6 bases and J 6 bases, leaving 17 bases between the germline ends. The CDR3 contains 13 residues. Germline V gives CDR1 SQVTM, CDR2 ANQGSEA. The CDR3 is CSVARSDEDGYTF. The CDR3, as DNA: TGCAGCGTCGCGAGATCGGACGAAGATGGCTACACCTTC. The full variable domain, rest sourced from reference TRBV29-1 and TRBJ1-2, is SAVISQKPSRDICQRGTSLTIQCQVDSQVTMMFWYRQQPGQSLTLIATANQGSEATYESGFVIDKFPISRPNLTFSTLTVSNMSPEDSSIYLCSVARSDEDGYTFGSGTRLTVV.

This clone was counted a few times. The rearrangement links TRBV4-1 to TRBJ1-4; no firm D call. Looked up from germline, CDR1 is MGHRA and CDR2 is YSYEKL. V shed 1 base and J shed 8 bases, with 8 bases lying between them. The CDR3 has 13 amino acids. CDR3 in DNA: TGCGCCAGCAGCCAAGGATCACAGGAAAAACTGTTTTTT. Amino acid sequence: CASSQGSQEKLFF.

V and J are TRBV9 and TRBJ2-1; D is tentatively TRBD1 or TRBD2 (5 bases each). Germline values: CDR1 SGDLS, CDR2 YYNGEE. Trimming cost V 7 bases and J 3 bases, with 8 bases left between them. The CDR3 totals 12 residues. For the CDR3, the DNA is TGTGCCAGCGGGACCAGCTACAATGAGCAGTTCTTC. It codes for CASGTSYNEQFF. Variable domain in full (rest from reference TRBV9 and TRBJ2-1): DSGVTQTPKHLITATGQRVTLRCSPRSGDLSVYWYQQSLDQGLQFLIQYYNGEERAKGNILERFSAQQFPDLHSELNLSSLELGDSALYFCASGTSYNEQFFGPGTRLTVL.

The rearrangement uses TRBV9 and TRBJ1-1; D unclear. CDR1 and CDR2 from the germline V gene are SGDLS and YYNGEE. Between the trimmed V and J ends, which lost 4 bases and 0 bases, there was a span of 4 bases. There are 12 residues in the CDR3. The CDR3 DNA reads as TGTGCCAGCAGCCCCATGAACACTGAAGCTTTCTTT. Its translation is CASSPMNTEAFF.

This chain joins TRBV25-1 and TRBJ2-7; D gene unclear. Trimming shortened V by 4 bases and J by 2 bases, and 15 bases separated the two germline ends. The V gene's germline CDR1 is MGHDK and CDR2 SYGVNS. This CDR3 has 15 residues. The CDR3 bases are TGTGCCAGCAGTGCCCCGGCGGTATTAACCTACGAGCAGTACTTC. Protein sequence: CASSAPAVLTYEQYF.

The chain uses TRBV7-8 and TRBJ2-7; either TRBD1 or TRBD2 may fit D (6 bases each). Trimming shortened V by 1 base and J by 1 base, and 8 bases separated the two germline ends. The germline CDR1 and CDR2 sequences are SGHVS and FQNEAQ. This CDR3 has 14 amino acids. CDR3 residues: CASSLGGASYEQYF. The CDR3 nucleotides are TGTGCCAGCAGCTTAGGGGGGGCGTCCTACGAGCAGTACTTC. The whole variable domain, filled in from reference TRBV7-8 and TRBJ2-7, reads GAGVSQSPRYKVAKRGQDVALRCDPISGHVSLFWYQQALGQGPEFLTYFQNEAQLDKSGLPSDRFFAERPEGSVSTLKIQRTQQEDSAVYLCASSLGGASYEQYFGPGTRLTVT.

The chain has TRBV29-1 and TRBJ1-1, with 12 positions matching TRBD1. This CDR3 comprises 14 residues. Trimming took 6 bases from V and 10 from J; bases not matched to a gene: 12. Per germline, CDR1 SQVTM and CDR2 ANQGSEA. Written as DNA, the CDR3 is TGCAGCGTCTTATCGGGACAGGGGGCCATACGAGCTTTCTTT. Translated: CSVLSGQGAIRAFF.

The chain links TRBV13 to TRBJ1-6; 12 bases are shared with TRBD1. Germline-derived CDR1 and CDR2 are PRHDT and FYEKMQ (reference sequence). V was pared by 6 bases and J by 5 bases, with 8 bases of the junction left unmatched. There are 17 residues in the CDR3. The DNA of the CDR3 is TGTGCCAGCAGTCCTGCCGGGACAGGGGGCCATAATTCACCCCTCCACTTT. Amino acids: CASSPAGTGGHNSPLHF.

This clone came up a few times. V is TRBV29-1 and J is TRBJ2-3; TRBD2 agrees at 9 bases. CDR3 length: 14 residues. Germline V gives CDR1 SQVTM, CDR2 ANQGSEA. The CDR3 region is CKEEAGGRTDTQYF. The CDR3 nucleotides read TGCAAAGAGGAAGCGGGGGGCCGCACAGATACGCAGTATTTT.

A word on this clone: The identical CDR3 is also encoded by other nucleotide sequences in the sample. The rearrangement joins TRBV6-5 to TRBJ2-5; D is undetermined. Deletions cut 2 bases from V and 5 bases from J, with 6 bases between. CDR1 and CDR2 (germline): MNHEY, SVGAGI. The CDR3 consists of 12 residues. For the CDR3, the DNA is TGTGCCAGCAGTTACAGCCGGGAGACCCAGTACTTC. Protein: CASSYSRETQYF.

The V and J genes are TRBV6-5 and TRBJ2-2; 8 positions match TRBD1. CDR1 MNHEY and CDR2 SVGAGI come from the germline V gene. This CDR3 is built from 15 residues. Trimming at V came to 6 bases and at J to 1 base, leaving 4 bases not matched to a gene. The CDR3 DNA reads as TGTGCCAGCAGGGGGGGACAGGTGAACACCGGGGAGCTGTTTTTT. Translation: CASRGGQVNTGELFF.

The rearrangement uses TRBV30 and TRBJ1-3; D gene unclear. V shed 0 bases and J shed 1 base, with 16 bases lying between them. Germline loops: CDR1 GTSNPN, CDR2 SVGIG (reference sequence). CDR3 length: 17 amino acids. CDR3 coding DNA: TGTGCCTGGAGTGTTGGAGGTGCCTCTCCGTCTGGAAACACCATATATTTT. Encoded protein: CAWSVGGASPSGNTIYF.